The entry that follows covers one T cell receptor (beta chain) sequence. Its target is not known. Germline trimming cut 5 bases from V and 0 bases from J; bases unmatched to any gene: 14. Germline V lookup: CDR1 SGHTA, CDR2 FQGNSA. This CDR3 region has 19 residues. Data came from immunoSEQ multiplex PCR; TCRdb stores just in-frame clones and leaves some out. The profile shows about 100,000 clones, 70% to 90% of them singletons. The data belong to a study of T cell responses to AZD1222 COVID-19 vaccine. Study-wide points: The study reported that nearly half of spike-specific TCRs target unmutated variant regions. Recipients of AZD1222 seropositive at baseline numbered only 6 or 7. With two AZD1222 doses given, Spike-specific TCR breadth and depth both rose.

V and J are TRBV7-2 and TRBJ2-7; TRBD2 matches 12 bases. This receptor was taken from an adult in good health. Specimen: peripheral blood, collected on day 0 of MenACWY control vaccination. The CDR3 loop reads CASSPHFRASGRDSYEQYF. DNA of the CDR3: TGTGCCAGCAGCCCCCATTTTCGGGCTAGCGGGAGGGACTCCTACGAGCAGTACTTC.